This record covers a single T cell receptor beta chain. Its specificity is not known. Sequencing used immunoSEQ multiplex PCR; TCRdb keeps in-frame clones, though not all of them. The sample consists of under 65,000 clones, 70% to 85% of them appearing once. This sample was included in a study of lymphopenia after photon versus proton radiotherapy. CDR3 length: 14 residues. V was shortened by 7 bases and J by 6 bases, with 18 bases between the two germline ends. The germline CDR1 and CDR2 sequences are SQVTM and ANQGSEA. Broader study findings: Larger post-nadir TCR diversity loss correlated inversely with survival in deceased patients. Proton therapy kept repertoires fairly stable, unlike photons, which gained effector/memory cells. Only patients who died were analyzed for survival; proton advantage is unproven. After the lymphocyte nadir, photon-treated repertoires showed oligoclonal expansion, especially of CD8+ Temra cells.

The sequence was obtained from a man aged 55 to 70 with pancreatic cancer. This specimen was peripheral blood, taken from a patient treated with proton-based radiotherapy. The chain is built from TRBV29-1 and TRBJ2-2; the D gene is possibly TRBD2 (6 bases). CDR3 nucleotide sequence: TGCAGCGGGAGGGCAGGGTCGGTGGCCGGGGAGCTGTTTTTT. This sequence encodes CSGRAGSVAGELFF.